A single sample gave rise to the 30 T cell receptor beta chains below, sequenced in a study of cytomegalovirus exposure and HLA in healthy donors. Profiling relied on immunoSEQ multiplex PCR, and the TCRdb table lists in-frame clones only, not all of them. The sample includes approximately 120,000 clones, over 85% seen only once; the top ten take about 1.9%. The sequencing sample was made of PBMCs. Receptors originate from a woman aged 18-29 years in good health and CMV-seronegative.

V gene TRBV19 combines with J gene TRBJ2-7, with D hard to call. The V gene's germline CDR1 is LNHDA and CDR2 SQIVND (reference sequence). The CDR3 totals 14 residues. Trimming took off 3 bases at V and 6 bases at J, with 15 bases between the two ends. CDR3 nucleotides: TGTGCCAGTAGTATGGAGAGCCGGAAATCCGAGCAGTACTTC. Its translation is CASSMESRKSEQYF.

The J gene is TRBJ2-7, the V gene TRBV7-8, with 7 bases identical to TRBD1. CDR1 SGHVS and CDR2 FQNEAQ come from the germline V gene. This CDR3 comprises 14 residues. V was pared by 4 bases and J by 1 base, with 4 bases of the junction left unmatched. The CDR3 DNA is TGTGCCAGCAGCTGGGCCAGGGGGTCCTACGAGCAGTACTTC. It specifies CASSWARGSYEQYF.

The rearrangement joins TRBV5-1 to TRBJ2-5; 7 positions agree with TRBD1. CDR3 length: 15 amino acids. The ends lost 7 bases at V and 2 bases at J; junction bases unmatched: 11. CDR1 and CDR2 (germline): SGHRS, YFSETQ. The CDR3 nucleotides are TGCGCCAGCGGTCTGACAGGGATATCGCAAGAGACCCAGTACTTC. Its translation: CASGLTGISQETQYF.

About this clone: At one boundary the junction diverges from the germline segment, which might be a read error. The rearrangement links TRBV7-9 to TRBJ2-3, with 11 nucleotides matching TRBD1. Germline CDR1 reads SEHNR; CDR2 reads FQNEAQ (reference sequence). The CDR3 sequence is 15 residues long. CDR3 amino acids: CASSLGQGAKDTQYF. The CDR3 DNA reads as TGTGCCAGCAGTTTAGGACAGGGGGCGAAAGATACGCAGTATTTT. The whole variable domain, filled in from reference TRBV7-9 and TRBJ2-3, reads DTGVSQNPRHKITKRGQNVTFRCDPISEHNRLYWYRQTLGQGPEFLTYFQNEAQLEKSRLLSDRFSAERPKGSFSTLEIQRTEQGDSAMYLCASSLGQGAKDTQYFGPGTRLTVL.

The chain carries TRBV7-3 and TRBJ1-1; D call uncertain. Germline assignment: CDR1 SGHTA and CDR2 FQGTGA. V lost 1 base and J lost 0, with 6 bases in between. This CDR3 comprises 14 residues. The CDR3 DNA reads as TGTGCCAGCAGCTTAAACAGACTGAACACTGAAGCTTTCTTT. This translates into CASSLNRLNTEAFF.

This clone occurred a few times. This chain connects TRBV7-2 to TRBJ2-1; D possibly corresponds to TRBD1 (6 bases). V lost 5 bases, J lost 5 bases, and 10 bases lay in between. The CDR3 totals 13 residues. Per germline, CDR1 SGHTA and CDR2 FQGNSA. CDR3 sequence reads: CASSLNRDNEQFF. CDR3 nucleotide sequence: TGTGCCAGCAGCCTCAACAGGGACAATGAGCAGTTCTTC.

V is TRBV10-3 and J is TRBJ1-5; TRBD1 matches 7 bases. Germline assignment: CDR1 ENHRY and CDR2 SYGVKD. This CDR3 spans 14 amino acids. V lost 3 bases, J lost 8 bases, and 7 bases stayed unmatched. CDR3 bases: TGTGCCATCAGTGAAAGGGACAGCGGAGAGCCCCAGCATTTT. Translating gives CAISERDSGEPQHF.

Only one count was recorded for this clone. CDR3 in amino acids: CASSAGNYNEQFF. As DNA, the CDR3 is TGTGCCAGCAGTGCCGGGAACTACAATGAGCAGTTCTTC. This chain uses TRBV5-6 with TRBJ2-1, with D possibly matching TRBD2 (5 bases). Per germline, CDR1 SGHDT and CDR2 YYEEEE. V lost 5 bases, J lost 3 bases, and 9 bases lay in between. The CDR3 is 13 amino acids.

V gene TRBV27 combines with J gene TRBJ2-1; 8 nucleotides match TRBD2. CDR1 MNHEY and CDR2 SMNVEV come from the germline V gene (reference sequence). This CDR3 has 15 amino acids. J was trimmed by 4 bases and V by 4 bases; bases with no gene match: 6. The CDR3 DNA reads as TGTGCCAGCAGTTGGATGGCTAGCGGGTACAATGAGCAGTTCTTC. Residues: CASSWMASGYNEQFF.

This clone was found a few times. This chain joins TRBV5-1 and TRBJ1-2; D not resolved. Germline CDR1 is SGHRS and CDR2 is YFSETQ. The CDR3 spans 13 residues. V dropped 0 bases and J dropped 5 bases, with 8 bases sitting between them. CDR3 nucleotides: TGCGCCAGCAGCTTGGGCGGAGATTATGGCTACACCTTC. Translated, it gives CASSLGGDYGYTF.

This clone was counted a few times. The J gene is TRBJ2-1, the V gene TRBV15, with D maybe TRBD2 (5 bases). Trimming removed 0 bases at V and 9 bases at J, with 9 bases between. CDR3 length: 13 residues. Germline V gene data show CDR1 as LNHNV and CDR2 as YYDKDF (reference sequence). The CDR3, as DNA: TGTGCCACCAGCAGAGAAGAGGGTAGTGAGCAGTTCTTC. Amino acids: CATSREEGSEQFF. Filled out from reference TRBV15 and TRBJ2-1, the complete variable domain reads DAMVIQNPRYQVTQFGKPVTLSCSQTLNHNVMYWYQQKSSQAPKLLFHYYDKDFNNEADTPDNFQSRRPNTSFCFLDIRSPGLGDTAMYLCATSREEGSEQFFGPGTRLTVL.

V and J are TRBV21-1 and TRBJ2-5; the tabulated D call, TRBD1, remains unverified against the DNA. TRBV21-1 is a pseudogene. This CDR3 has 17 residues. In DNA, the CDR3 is TGTGCCAGCAGCAAATGGTGGGGGCACCTAAGCCAAGAGACCCAGTACTTC. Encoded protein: CASSKWWGHLSQETQYF.

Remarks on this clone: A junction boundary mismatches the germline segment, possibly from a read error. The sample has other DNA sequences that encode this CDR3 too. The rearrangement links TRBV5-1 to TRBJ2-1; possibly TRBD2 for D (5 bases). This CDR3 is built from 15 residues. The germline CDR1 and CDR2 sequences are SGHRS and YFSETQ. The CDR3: CASSSAVSFLDEQFF. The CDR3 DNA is TGCGCCAGCAGCTCAGCGGTTTCTTTCTTGGATGAACAGTTCTTC. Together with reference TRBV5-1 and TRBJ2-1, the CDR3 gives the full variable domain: KAGVTQTPRYLIKTRGQQVTLSCSPISGHRSVSWYQQTPGQGLQFLFEYFSETQRNKGNFPGRFSGRQFSNSRSEMNVSTLELGDSALYLCASSSAVSFLDEQFFGPGTRLTVL.

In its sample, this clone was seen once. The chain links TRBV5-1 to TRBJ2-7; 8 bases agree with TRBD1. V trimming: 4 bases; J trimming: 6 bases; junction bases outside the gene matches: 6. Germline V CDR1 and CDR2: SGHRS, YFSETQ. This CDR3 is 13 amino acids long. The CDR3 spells CASSRFTGGEQYF. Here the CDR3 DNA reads TGCGCCAGCAGCCGATTCACAGGGGGCGAGCAGTACTTC.

The CDR3 here is CASSFSGARGDTQYF. The DNA for the CDR3 is TGTGCCAGCAGCTTTAGCGGGGCCAGAGGAGATACGCAGTATTTT. J is TRBJ2-3 and V is TRBV5-4; TRBD2 matches at 8 bases. From germline, CDR1 is SGHNT and CDR2 YYREEE (reference sequence). The CDR3 has 15 amino acids. V was clipped by 2 bases and J by 5 bases; unmatched bases: 7.

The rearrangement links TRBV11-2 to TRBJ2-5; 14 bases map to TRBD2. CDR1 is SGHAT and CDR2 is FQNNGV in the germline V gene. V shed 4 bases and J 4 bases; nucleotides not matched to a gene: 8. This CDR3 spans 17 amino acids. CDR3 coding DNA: TGTGCCAGCAGCTGGAGAATAGGACTAGCGGGGGGAGAGACCCAGTACTTC. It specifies CASSWRIGLAGGETQYF. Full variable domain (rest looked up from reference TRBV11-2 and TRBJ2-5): EAGVAQSPRYKIIEKRQSVAFWCNPISGHATLYWYQQILGQGPKLLIQFQNNGVVDDSQLPKDRFSAERLKGVDSTLKIQPAKLEDSAVYLCASSWRIGLAGGETQYFGPGTRLLVL.

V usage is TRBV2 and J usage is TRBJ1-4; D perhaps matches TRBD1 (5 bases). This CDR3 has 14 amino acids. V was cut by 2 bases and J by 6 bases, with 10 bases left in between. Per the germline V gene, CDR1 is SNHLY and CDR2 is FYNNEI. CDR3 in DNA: TGTGCCAGCAGTGAATGGGGCGAGTATGAAAAACTGTTTTTT. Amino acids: CASSEWGEYEKLFF.

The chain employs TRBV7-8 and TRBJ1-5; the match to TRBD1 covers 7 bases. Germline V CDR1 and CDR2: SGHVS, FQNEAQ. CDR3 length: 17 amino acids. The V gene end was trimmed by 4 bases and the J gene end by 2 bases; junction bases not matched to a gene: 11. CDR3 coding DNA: TGTGCCAGCAGCTACGGACAGGCCACCGGGGGCAATCAGCCCCAGCATTTT. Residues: CASSYGQATGGNQPQHF.

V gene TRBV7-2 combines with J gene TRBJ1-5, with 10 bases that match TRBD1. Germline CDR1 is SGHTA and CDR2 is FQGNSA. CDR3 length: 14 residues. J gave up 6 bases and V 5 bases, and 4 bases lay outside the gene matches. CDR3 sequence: CASSTRQGAQPQHF. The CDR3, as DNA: TGTGCCAGCAGCACCCGACAGGGGGCTCAGCCCCAGCATTTT.

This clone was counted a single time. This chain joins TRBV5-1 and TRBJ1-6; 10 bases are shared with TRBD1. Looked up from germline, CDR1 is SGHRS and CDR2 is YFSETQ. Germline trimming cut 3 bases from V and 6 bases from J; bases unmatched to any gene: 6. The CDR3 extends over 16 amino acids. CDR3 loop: CASSWGTGEGNSPLHF. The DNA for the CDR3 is TGCGCCAGCAGCTGGGGGACAGGGGAGGGTAATTCACCCCTCCACTTT.

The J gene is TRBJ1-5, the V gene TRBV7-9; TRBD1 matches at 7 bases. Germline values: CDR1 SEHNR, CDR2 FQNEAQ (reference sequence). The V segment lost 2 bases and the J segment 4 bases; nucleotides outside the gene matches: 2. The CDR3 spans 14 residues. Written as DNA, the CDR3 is TGTGCCAGCAGCTTAAGGGACAGAAATCAGCCCCAGCATTTT. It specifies CASSLRDRNQPQHF. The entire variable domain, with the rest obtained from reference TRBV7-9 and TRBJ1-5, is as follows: DTGVSQNPRHKITKRGQNVTFRCDPISEHNRLYWYRQTLGQGPEFLTYFQNEAQLEKSRLLSDRFSAERPKGSFSTLEIQRTEQGDSAMYLCASSLRDRNQPQHFGDGTRLSIL.

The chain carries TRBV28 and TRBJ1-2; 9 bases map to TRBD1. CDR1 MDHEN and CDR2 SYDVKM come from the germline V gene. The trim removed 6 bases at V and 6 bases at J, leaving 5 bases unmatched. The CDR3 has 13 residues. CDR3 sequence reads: CASRPTGGNGYTF. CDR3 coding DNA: TGTGCCAGCAGGCCCACAGGGGGCAATGGCTACACCTTC.

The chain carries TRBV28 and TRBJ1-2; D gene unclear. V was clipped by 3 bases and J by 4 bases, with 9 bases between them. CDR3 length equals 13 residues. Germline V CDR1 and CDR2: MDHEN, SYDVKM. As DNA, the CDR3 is TGTGCCAGCAGTTTGGCAGGACTCTATGGCTACACCTTC. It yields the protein CASSLAGLYGYTF.

The CDR3 protein is CAWSVHGGSGEQYF. DNA of the CDR3: TGTGCCTGGAGTGTACACGGGGGATCTGGCGAGCAGTACTTC. The genes are TRBV30 and TRBJ2-7; D possibly corresponds to TRBD2 (6 bases). CDR3 length equals 14 residues. In germline, CDR1 is GTSNPN, CDR2 SVGIG (reference sequence). The V and J ends lost 0 bases and 6 bases respectively, with 15 bases between them.

Here the CDR3 DNA reads TGCAGCGCCTCTGGACAGGGGCCCTATGGCTACACCTTC. As protein: CSASGQGPYGYTF. The chain is built from TRBV29-1 and TRBJ1-2; TRBD1 matches 9 bases. Germline lookup yields CDR1 SQVTM and CDR2 ANQGSEA. CDR3 length: 13 residues. J lost 4 bases, V lost 7 bases, and 7 bases had no gene match.

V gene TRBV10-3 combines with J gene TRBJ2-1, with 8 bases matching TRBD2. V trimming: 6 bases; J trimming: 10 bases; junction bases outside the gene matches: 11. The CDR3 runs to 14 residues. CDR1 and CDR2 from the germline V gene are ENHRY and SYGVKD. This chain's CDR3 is CAISWTSWGNEQFF. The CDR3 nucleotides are TGTGCCATCAGCTGGACTAGCTGGGGGAACGAGCAGTTCTTC.

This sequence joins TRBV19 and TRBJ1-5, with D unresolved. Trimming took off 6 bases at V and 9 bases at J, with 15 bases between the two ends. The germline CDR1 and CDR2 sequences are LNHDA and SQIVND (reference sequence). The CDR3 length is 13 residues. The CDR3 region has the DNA TGTGCCAGTAGAGGTCCCGAGGAGCGGCCCCAGCATTTT. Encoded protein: CASRGPEERPQHF.

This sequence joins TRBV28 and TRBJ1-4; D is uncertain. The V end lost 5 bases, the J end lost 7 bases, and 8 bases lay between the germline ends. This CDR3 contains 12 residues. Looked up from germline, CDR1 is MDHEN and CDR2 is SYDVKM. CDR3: CASSIIGEKLFF. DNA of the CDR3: TGTGCCAGCAGTATAATCGGTGAAAAACTGTTTTTT. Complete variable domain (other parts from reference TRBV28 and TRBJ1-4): DVKVTQSSRYLVKRTGEKVFLECVQDMDHENMFWYRQDPGLGLRLIYFSYDVKMKEKGDIPEGYSVSREKKERFSLILESASTNQTSMYLCASSIIGEKLFFGSGTQLSVL.

The CDR3 here is CASSSSGTSTDTQYF. The CDR3 nucleotides are TGTGCCAGCAGCTCAAGCGGCACTAGCACAGATACGCAGTATTTT. The V gene is TRBV11-2, the J gene TRBJ2-3, with D maybe TRBD2 (5 bases). This CDR3 region has 15 residues. Germline-derived CDR1 and CDR2 are SGHAT and FQNNGV. V was shortened by 4 bases and J by 0 bases, with 11 bases between the two germline ends.

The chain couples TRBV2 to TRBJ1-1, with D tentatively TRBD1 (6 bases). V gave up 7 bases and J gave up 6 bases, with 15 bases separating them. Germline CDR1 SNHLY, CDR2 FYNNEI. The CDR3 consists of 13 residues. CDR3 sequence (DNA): TGTGCCAGCAAAGGCAGGGGCACGGCTGAAGCTTTCTTT. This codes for CASKGRGTAEAFF.